Shown below are 18 T cell receptor beta chains from a single sample sequenced in a study of cytomegalovirus exposure and HLA in healthy donors (dated by TCRdb to the late 2010s). Library preparation used the immunoSEQ multiplex PCR assay. A mixture of 60 forward primers for TCR Vbeta segments and 13 reverse primers for TCR Jbeta segments was used in the multiplex PCR. Here the immuneACCESS table is served through TCRdb, limited to in-frame sequences with V and J called. Missing clones are a known gap in these copies; in checked studies unresolved V genes cover under half, and the rest lacks a known reason. The sample yields approximately 110,000 clones; over 60% were counted once. The ten biggest clones cover just under 2% of the sample. The sequenced sample was PBMCs. These receptors came from a man aged 50 to 59 in good health and CMV-seronegative.

This sequence joins TRBV6-1 and TRBJ1-1; 7 bases align to TRBD1. This CDR3 comprises 13 residues. Germline assignment: CDR1 MNHNS and CDR2 SASEGT. V gave up 4 bases and J gave up 4 bases; unmatched junction bases: 3. CDR3 sequence (DNA): TGTGCCAGCAGTGCGACAGGGCCCACTGAAGCTTTCTTT. Residues: CASSATGPTEAFF.

The chain couples TRBV10-1 to TRBJ2-5; D might be TRBD1 (6 bases). Germline-derived CDR1 and CDR2 are WNHNN and SYGVQD (reference sequence). Trimming removed 6 bases from V and 1 base from J, with 6 bases in between. This CDR3 comprises 12 residues. The CDR3 DNA is TGCGCCAGCAGGACAGGCCAAGAGACCCAGTACTTC. It is translated as CASRTGQETQYF.

The chain recombines TRBV25-1 with TRBJ2-3; D uncertain. Trimming pared 3 bases from V and 5 bases from J, leaving 15 bases between. Germline loops: CDR1 MGHDK, CDR2 SYGVNS. The CDR3 extends over 15 amino acids. The CDR3 region is CASSDVLGTGDTQYF. DNA of the CDR3: TGTGCCAGCAGTGATGTTTTGGGCACTGGAGATACGCAGTATTTT.

This clone was seen once. CDR3 sequence (DNA): TGTGCCAGCAGCACCCGGGACAGGGATTATGGCTACACCTTC. Its translation: CASSTRDRDYGYTF. The gene calls are TRBV5-8 and TRBJ1-2; 9 bases are shared with TRBD1. Germline trimming cut 4 bases from V and 5 bases from J; bases unmatched to any gene: 6. This CDR3 has 14 amino acids. Germline-derived CDR1 and CDR2 are SGHTS and YDEGEE.

J is TRBJ1-2 and V is TRBV5-1; 7 bases are a match to TRBD1. Germline-derived CDR1 and CDR2 are SGHRS and YFSETQ. With V trimmed by 4 bases and J by 0 bases, 3 bases remained unmatched. The CDR3 is made up of 14 amino acids. Written as DNA, the CDR3 is TGCGCCAGCAGCCTGGGGACAGCTAACTATGGCTACACCTTC. Its protein product is CASSLGTANYGYTF.

The genes are TRBV4-1 and TRBJ2-1; 10 bases line up with TRBD2. The germline CDR1 and CDR2 sequences are MGHRA and YSYEKL. Trimming took 0 bases from V and 3 from J; bases not matched to a gene: 8. The CDR3 spans 18 residues. The CDR3 DNA is TGCGCCAGCAGCCAAGATCGGTCTACTAGCGGGGTCTACAATGAGCAGTTCTTC. It translates to CASSQDRSTSGVYNEQFF.

The chain joins TRBV5-5 to TRBJ1-5; 7 bases line up with TRBD1. CDR3 length: 15 residues. The V segment lost 4 bases and the J segment 4 bases; nucleotides outside the gene matches: 8. Germline V gene sequence: CDR1 SGHKS, CDR2 YYEKEE (reference sequence). CDR3 DNA: TGTGCCAGCAGCCCCCTCCGGGACAGTAATCAGCCCCAGCATTTT. It specifies CASSPLRDSNQPQHF. The entire variable domain, with the rest obtained from reference TRBV5-5 and TRBJ1-5, is as follows: DAGVTQSPTHLIKTRGQQVTLRCSPISGHKSVSWYQQVLGQGPQFIFQYYEKEERGRGNFPDRFSARQFPNYSSELNVNALLLGDSALYLCASSPLRDSNQPQHFGDGTRLSIL.

The rearrangement joins TRBV10-1 to TRBJ1-1; D unclear. This CDR3 contains 14 residues. Trimming removed 4 bases at V and 6 bases at J, with 15 bases between. Germline loops: CDR1 WNHNN, CDR2 SYGVQD (reference sequence). CDR3 DNA: TGCGCCAGCAGTGCCGACGGGGTTTTCGCTGAAGCTTTCTTT. Its protein is CASSADGVFAEAFF.

CDR3 protein: CASSPRGAPSGTIYF. CDR3 nucleotide sequence: TGCGCCAGCAGCCCCCGGGGGGCCCCGAGTGGCACCATATATTTT. J is TRBJ1-3 and V is TRBV5-1, with a weak D call TRBD1 (6 bases). Trimming cost V 4 bases and J 9 bases, with 20 bases left between them. This CDR3 has 15 residues. The germline gives CDR1 SGHRS, CDR2 YFSETQ.

This clone was detected only a few times. As DNA, the CDR3 is TGTGCCAGCAGGGCAGGGGTTAATTCACCCCTCCACTTT. Translation gives CASRAGVNSPLHF. The V call is TRBV2, the J call TRBJ1-6, with D possibly being TRBD1 (6 bases). CDR1 and CDR2 (germline): SNHLY, FYNNEI. The CDR3 spans 13 residues. The V end was cut by 6 bases, the J end by 6 bases, with 9 bases between.

The gene calls are TRBV5-1 and TRBJ2-5, with D unclear. The CDR3 consists of 14 residues. Germline V gene data show CDR1 as SGHRS and CDR2 as YFSETQ. The V and J ends lost 0 bases and 3 bases respectively, with 9 bases between them. CDR3 loop: CASSLGLQEETQYF. CDR3 DNA: TGCGCCAGCAGCTTGGGCCTTCAGGAAGAGACCCAGTACTTC.

The chain couples TRBV6-6 to TRBJ1-5; TRBD1 matches 7 bases. In germline, CDR1 is MNHNY, CDR2 SVGAGI (reference sequence). V was clipped by 3 bases and J by 4 bases; unmatched bases: 6. The CDR3 is 15 residues long. This CDR3 is CASSYTGQTNQPQHF. In nucleotides, the CDR3 is TGTGCCAGCAGTTATACGGGACAGACAAATCAGCCCCAGCATTTT.

The chain is built from TRBV18 and TRBJ2-7; 12 nucleotides match TRBD2. CDR1 is KGHSH and CDR2 is LQKENI in the germline V gene. The V gene end was trimmed by 3 bases and the J gene end by 6 bases; junction bases not matched to a gene: 3. CDR3 size: 14 residues. CDR3 sequence (DNA): TGTGCCAGCTCACCCGGACTAGCGGGGAGCGAGCAGTACTTC. It specifies CASSPGLAGSEQYF.

This clone was seen just once. At one end the junction does not follow the germline gene, possibly because of a read error. The sample has other DNA sequences that encode this CDR3 too. V usage is TRBV5-1 and J usage is TRBJ2-2, with D possibly matching TRBD2 (7 bases). The CDR3 runs 15 residues. CDR1 and CDR2 (germline): SGHRS, YFSETQ. The DNA of the CDR3 is TGCGCCAGCAGCTTGGCGGGGGGCGACACCGGGGAGCTGTTCTTT. Protein product: CASSLAGGDTGELFF. Full variable domain (rest looked up from reference TRBV5-1 and TRBJ2-2): KAGVTQTPRYLIKTRGQQVTLSCSPISGHRSVSWYQQTPGQGLQFLFEYFSETQRNKGNFPGRFSGRQFSNSRSEMNVSTLELGDSALYLCASSLAGGDTGELFFGEGSRLTVL.

This chain connects TRBV6-1 to TRBJ2-3; tentative D call: TRBD1 (6 bases). The germline gives CDR1 MNHNS, CDR2 SASEGT. The CDR3 is 16 amino acids. The germline V and J ends were trimmed by 1 base and 5 bases, with 16 bases remaining between them. This CDR3 is CASSEVGVEQGDTQYF. In DNA form, the CDR3 reads TGTGCCAGCAGTGAAGTTGGGGTGGAACAGGGAGATACGCAGTATTTT.

This sequence joins TRBV11-2 and TRBJ1-4, with TRBD1 matching 7 bases. Germline values: CDR1 SGHAT, CDR2 FQNNGV. The CDR3 has 15 residues. V lost 5 bases to trimming and J lost 5 bases; unmatched junction nucleotides: 8. The CDR3 here is CASSANRGPNEKLFF. The CDR3 DNA is TGTGCCAGCAGCGCGAACAGGGGTCCGAATGAAAAACTGTTTTTT.

This chain joins TRBV6-5 and TRBJ2-5; 9 bases are shared with TRBD1. The CDR3 spans 15 residues. V lost 5 bases and J lost 3; bases outside the gene matches: 7. Germline assignment: CDR1 MNHEY and CDR2 SVGAGI. CDR3 sequence: CASSPGTGIKETQYF. The CDR3 DNA is TGTGCCAGCAGTCCCGGGACAGGGATTAAAGAGACCCAGTACTTC.

The V and J genes are TRBV5-4 and TRBJ1-6, with D tentatively TRBD1 (5 bases). The CDR3 loop spans 14 amino acids. V lost 1 base, J lost 8 bases, and 10 bases lay in between. The germline V gene has CDR1 SGHNT and CDR2 YYREEE (reference sequence). The CDR3 DNA follows: TGTGCCAGCAGCTTGCCTGGACAAGATTCACCCCTCCACTTT. Its protein product is CASSLPGQDSPLHF.